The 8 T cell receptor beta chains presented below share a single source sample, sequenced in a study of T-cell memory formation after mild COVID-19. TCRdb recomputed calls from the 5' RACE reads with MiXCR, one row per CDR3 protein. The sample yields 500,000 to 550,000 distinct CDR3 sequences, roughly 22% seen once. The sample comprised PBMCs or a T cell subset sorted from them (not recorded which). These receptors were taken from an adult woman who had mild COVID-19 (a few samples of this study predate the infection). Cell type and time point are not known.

Here the CDR3 DNA reads TGTGCCAGCAGTTCCTATCCAGGGGAGCAAGAGACCCAGTACTTC. It translates to CASSSYPGEQETQYF. The chain carries TRBV12-3 or TRBV12-4 and TRBJ2-5; possible D gene TRBD1, 6 bases. Trimming shortened V by 4 bases and J by 2 bases, and 14 bases separated the two germline ends. This CDR3 spans 15 amino acids.

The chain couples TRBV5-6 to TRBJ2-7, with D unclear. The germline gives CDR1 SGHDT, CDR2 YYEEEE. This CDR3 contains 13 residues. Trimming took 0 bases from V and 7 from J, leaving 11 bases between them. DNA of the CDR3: TGTGCCAGCAGCTTGGACCAGCGTTTGGAGCAGTACTTC. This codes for CASSLDQRLEQYF. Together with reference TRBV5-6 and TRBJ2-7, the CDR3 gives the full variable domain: DAGVTQSPTHLIKTRGQQVTLRCSPKSGHDTVSWYQQALGQGPQFIFQYYEEEERQRGNFPDRFSGHQFPNYSSELNVNALLLGDSALYLCASSLDQRLEQYFGPGTRLTVT.

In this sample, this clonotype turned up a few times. As DNA, the CDR3 is TGTGCCAGCATCTCCATGGGGGTCGGCGGGGAGACCCAGTACTTC. As protein: CASISMGVGGETQYF. The rearrangement joins TRBV7-2 to TRBJ2-5; D assignment may be TRBD1 or TRBD2 (5 bases each). The germline V and J ends were trimmed by 7 bases and 5 bases, with 20 bases remaining between them. Per germline, CDR1 SGHTA and CDR2 FQGNSA. The CDR3 totals 15 residues.

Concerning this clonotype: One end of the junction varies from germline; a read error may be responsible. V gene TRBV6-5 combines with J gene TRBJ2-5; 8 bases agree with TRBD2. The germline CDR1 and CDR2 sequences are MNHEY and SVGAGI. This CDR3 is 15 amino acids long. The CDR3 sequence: CASSYRTSGLETQYF. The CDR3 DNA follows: TGTGCCAGTAGTTACCGCACTAGCGGATTAGAGACCCAGTACTTC.

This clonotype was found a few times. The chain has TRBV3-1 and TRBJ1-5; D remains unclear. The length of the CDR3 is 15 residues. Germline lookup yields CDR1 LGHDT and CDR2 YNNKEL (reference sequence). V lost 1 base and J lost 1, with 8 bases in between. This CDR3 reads CASSQGGGSNQPQHF. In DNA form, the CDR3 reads TGTGCCAGCAGCCAAGGTGGAGGAAGCAATCAGCCCCAGCATTTT.

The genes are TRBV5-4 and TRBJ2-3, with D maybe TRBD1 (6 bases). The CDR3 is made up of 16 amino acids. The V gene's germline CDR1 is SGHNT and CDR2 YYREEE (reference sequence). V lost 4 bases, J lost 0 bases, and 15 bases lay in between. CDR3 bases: TGTGCCAGCAGCCCAGGACAGAGACAAAGCACAGATACGCAGTATTTT. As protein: CASSPGQRQSTDTQYF.

The chain's CDR3 is CAISDATSGQWGYEQYF. The CDR3 DNA is TGTGCCATCAGTGACGCGACTAGCGGCCAATGGGGCTACGAGCAGTACTTC. This sequence joins TRBV10-3 and TRBJ2-7; TRBD2 aligns across 9 bases. The CDR3 length is 17 residues. Trimming cost V 3 bases and J 3 bases; bases outside gene matches: 12. CDR1 and CDR2 from the germline V gene are ENHRY and SYGVKD.

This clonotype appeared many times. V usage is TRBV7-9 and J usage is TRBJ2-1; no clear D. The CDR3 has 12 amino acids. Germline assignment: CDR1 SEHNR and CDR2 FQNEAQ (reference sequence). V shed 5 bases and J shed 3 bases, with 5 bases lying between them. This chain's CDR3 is CASSPLYNEQFF. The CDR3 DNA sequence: TGTGCCAGCAGCCCCCTCTACAATGAGCAGTTCTTC.